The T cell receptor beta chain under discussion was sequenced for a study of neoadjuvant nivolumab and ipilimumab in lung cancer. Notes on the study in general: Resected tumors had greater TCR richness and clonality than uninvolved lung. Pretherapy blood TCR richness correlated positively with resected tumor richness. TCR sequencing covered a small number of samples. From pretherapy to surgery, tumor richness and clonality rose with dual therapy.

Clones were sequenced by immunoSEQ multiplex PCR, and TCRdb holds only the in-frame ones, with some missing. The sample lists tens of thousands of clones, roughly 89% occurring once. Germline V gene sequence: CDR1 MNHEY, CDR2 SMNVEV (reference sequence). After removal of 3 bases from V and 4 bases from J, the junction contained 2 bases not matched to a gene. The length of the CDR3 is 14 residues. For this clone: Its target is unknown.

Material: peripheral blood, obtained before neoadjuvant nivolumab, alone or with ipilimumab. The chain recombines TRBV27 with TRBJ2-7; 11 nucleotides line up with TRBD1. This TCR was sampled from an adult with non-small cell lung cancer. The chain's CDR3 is CASSLDRGLYEQYF. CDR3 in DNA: TGTGCCAGCAGTTTGGACAGGGGGCTGTACGAGCAGTACTTC.